This T cell receptor (beta chain) was identified during a study of response to subunit inactivated influenza vaccine. General study results and limits: The authors suggested that few new T cells are recruited per seasonal influenza vaccination.

CDR3 length: 14 residues. The germline V gene encodes CDR1 SGHRS and CDR2 YFSETQ. V was cut by 5 bases and J by 6 bases, with 18 bases left in between. TCRdb re-derived calls from the RT-PCR reads in MiXCR, one entry per CDR3 protein. The sample lists hundreds of thousands of distinct CDR3 sequences, under 9% seen once, with roughly 13% in the top ten. Turning to this clonotype: Its antigen is unknown.

The source of this sequence is a man aged 45-69 years who received an inactivated influenza vaccine. The sample was PBMCs from blood, taken less than 30 months after vaccination. V gene TRBV5-1 combines with J gene TRBJ2-7, with D maybe TRBD1 (7 bases). This chain's CDR3 is CASRIQGGSGEQYF. The CDR3 region has the DNA TGCGCCAGCAGGATTCAGGGGGGCAGCGGCGAGCAGTACTTC.